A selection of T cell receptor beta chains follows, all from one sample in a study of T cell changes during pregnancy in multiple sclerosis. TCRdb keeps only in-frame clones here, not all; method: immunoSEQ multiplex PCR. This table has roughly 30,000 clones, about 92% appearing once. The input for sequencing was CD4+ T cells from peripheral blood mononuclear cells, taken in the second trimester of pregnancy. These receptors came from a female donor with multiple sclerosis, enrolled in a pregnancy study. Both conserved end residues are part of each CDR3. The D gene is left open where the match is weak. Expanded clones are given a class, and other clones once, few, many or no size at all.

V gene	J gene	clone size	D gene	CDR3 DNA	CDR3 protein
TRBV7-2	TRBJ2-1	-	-	TGTGCCAGCAGCGCGTCCGGGGGGCGCATCTCTGAGCAGTTCTTC	CASSASGGRISEQFF
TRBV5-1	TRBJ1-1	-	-	TGCGCCAGCAGCCAGTCCGGCAGGGGTCAAATTCTTAACACTGAAGCTTTCTTT	CASSQSGRGQILNTEAFF
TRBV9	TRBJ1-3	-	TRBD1	TGTGCCAGCAGCCCACTGGACAGGGGTGGCGGAAACACCATATATTTT	CASSPLDRGGGNTIYF
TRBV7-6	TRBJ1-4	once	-	TGTGCCAGCAGCTTATACAATGGCGAAAAACTGTTTTTT	CASSLYNGEKLFF
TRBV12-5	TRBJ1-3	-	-	TGTGCTAGTGGTGGAGGGCGTGGGTGGGGAAACACCATATATTTT	CASGGGRGWGNTIYF
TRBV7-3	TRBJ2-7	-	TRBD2	TGTGCCAGCAGCTTATTCGGGACTAGCGGCTACGAGCAGTACTTC	CASSLFGTSGYEQYF
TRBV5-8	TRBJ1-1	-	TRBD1	TGTGCCAGCAGCTTGGCGGACAGGGGTAGGCACACTGAAGCTTTCTTT	CASSLADRGRHTEAFF
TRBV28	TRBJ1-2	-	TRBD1	TGTGCCAGCAGTTGGGGACAGGGTCGCGGCTACACCTTC	CASSWGQGRGYTF
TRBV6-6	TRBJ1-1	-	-	TGTGCCAGCAAGGATGAGGTTATGAACACTGAAGCTTTCTTT	CASKDEVMNTEAFF
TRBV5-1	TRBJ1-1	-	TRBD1	TGCGCCAGCAGCTCCGGACCGACAGGGGAGGTTGAAGCTTTCTTT	CASSSGPTGEVEAFF
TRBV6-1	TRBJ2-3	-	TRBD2	TGTGCCAGCAGTCGACTAGCGGTCGACACAGATACGCAGTATTTT	CASSRLAVDTDTQYF
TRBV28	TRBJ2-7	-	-	TGTGCCAGCAGTTTCGGGTACGAGCAGTACTTC	CASSFGYEQYF
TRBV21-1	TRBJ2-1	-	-	TGTGCCAGCAGCAAAGGGACTAGCGGGAGGGGATGGGATGAGCAGTTCTTC	CASSKGTSGRGWDEQFF
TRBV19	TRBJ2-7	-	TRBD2	TGTGCCAGTAGTCCCTTCGGACTAGCATCGGACGAGCAGTACTTC	CASSPFGLASDEQYF
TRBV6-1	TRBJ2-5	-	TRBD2	TGTGCCAGCAAAGCGGGAGGGCCGCAAGAGACCCAGTACTTC	CASKAGGPQETQYF
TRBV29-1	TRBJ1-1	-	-	TGCAGCGACCGGAGGGACGGATCTGAAGCTTTCTTT	CSDRRDGSEAFF
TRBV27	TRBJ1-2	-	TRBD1	TGTGCCAGCAGCTCAACTAAGACAGGGGCCAGGTATGGCTACACCTTC	CASSSTKTGARYGYTF
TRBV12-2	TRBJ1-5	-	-	TGTGCAAGTCCGGGACAGGGGGCAAGGAATAGCAATCAGCCCCAGCATTTT	CASPGQGARNSNQPQHF
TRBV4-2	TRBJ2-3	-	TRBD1	TGTGCCAGCAGCCAAGACGGGACAGGGACAGATACGCAGTATTTT	CASSQDGTGTDTQYF
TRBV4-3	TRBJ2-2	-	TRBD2	TGCGCCAGCCGCGGGTTAGCGGGGACCGGGGAGCTGTTTTTT	CASRGLAGTGELFF
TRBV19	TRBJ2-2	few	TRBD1	TGTGCCAGTAGTGGCAGGGGGCCCACCGCGAACACCGGGGAGCTGTTTTTT	CASSGRGPTANTGELFF
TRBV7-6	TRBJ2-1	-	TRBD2	TGTGCCAGCAGCCCATATAATTTAGCGGGAGCGGGTAATGAGCAGTTCTTC	CASSPYNLAGAGNEQFF
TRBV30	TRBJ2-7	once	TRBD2	TGTGCCTGGAGGCCCAACCTAGCGGGAGGGGCAAGCGGGCAGTACTTC	CAWRPNLAGGASGQYF
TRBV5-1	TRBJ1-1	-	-	TGCGCCAGCCGACAGGACGGTGTGAACACTGAAGCTTTCTTT	CASRQDGVNTEAFF
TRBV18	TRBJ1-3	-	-	TGTGCCAGCTCACAGAGACAGGCCGGAAACACCATATATTTT	CASSQRQAGNTIYF
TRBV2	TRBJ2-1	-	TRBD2	TGTGCCAGCCGACGACAGAATAGCGGGGGGGACAATGAGCAGTTCTTC	CASRRQNSGGDNEQFF
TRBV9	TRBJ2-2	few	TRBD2	TGTGCCAGCAGCGCGACTAGCCTATCCACCGGGGAGCTGTTTTTT	CASSATSLSTGELFF
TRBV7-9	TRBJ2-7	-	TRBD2	TGTGCCAGCAGCCCCTGGACTAGCGGGCCCAGCTCCTACGAGCAGTACTTC	CASSPWTSGPSSYEQYF
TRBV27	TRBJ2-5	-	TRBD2	TGTGCCAGCGACGCGGGAGGAGAGACCCAGTACTTC	CASDAGGETQYF
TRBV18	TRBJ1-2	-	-	TGTGCCAGCTCACCAGGGCTGGACTATGGCTACACCTTC	CASSPGLDYGYTF
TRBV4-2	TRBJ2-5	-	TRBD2	TGTGCCAGCAGCCCCGGGTCTAGCGGTGCGTACCAAGAGACCCAGTACTTC	CASSPGSSGAYQETQYF
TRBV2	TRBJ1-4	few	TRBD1	TGTGCCAGCAGCGCGAAACCGGGACAGGAAAAGGGAAAACTGTTTTTT	CASSAKPGQEKGKLFF
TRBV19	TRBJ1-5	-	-	TGTGCCAGTAGTAAGGGGAATCCCCTGGGGTATCAGCCCCAGCATTTT	CASSKGNPLGYQPQHF
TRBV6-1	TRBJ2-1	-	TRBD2	TGTGCCAGCAGTGAATGGAGCGGGAACTACAATGAGCAGTTCTTC	CASSEWSGNYNEQFF
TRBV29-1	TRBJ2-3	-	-	TGCAGCGTTGAACGGGGGTTGGGCGGGACTAGCACAGATACGCAGTATTTT	CSVERGLGGTSTDTQYF
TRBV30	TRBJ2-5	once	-	TGTGCCTGGTTGAGGTACCAAGAGACCCAGTACTTC	CAWLRYQETQYF
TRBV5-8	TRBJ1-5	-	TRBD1	TGTGCCAGCAGCTTGGGGCAGGGGGAAAGTCAGCCCCAGCATTTT	CASSLGQGESQPQHF
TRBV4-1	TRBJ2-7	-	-	TGCGCCAGCAGCCAAGTGTTGGCGGGCAGGAACTACGAGCAGTACTTC	CASSQVLAGRNYEQYF
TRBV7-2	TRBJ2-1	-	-	TGTGCCAGCAGCAGGAGGGTGGTGAGCTCCTACAATGAGCAGTTCTTC	CASSRRVVSSYNEQFF
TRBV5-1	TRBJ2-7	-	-	TGCGCCAGCAGCTTAGAGGAAGTCGAATACTCCTACTACGAGCAGTACTTC	CASSLEEVEYSYYEQYF
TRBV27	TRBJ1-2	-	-	TGTGCCAGCAGTCCCGGACAGACCTTCTATGGCTACACCTTC	CASSPGQTFYGYTF
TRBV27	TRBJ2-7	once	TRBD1	TGTGCCAGCATCTATTATACCCCCCGGGACAGGGCTTACGAGCAGTACTTC	CASIYYTPRDRAYEQYF
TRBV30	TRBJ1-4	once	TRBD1	TGTGCCTGGAACAGGGGGACAGGGGCCTGGACTAATGAAAAACTGTTTTTT	CAWNRGTGAWTNEKLFF
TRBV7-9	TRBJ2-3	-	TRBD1	TGTGCCAGCAGCCCTTCGACAGGGTACGATACGCAGTATTTT	CASSPSTGYDTQYF
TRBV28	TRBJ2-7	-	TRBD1	TGTGCCAGCAGCACCCCCGTGGACAGGGGTAGCGAGCAGTACTTC	CASSTPVDRGSEQYF
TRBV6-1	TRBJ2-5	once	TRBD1	TGTGCCAGCAGGGACAGGTATGGGGAGACCCAGTACTTC	CASRDRYGETQYF
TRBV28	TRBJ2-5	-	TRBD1	TGTGCCAGCAGTGCGGGGACAGGGGGGGGAGAGACCCAGTACTTC	CASSAGTGGGETQYF
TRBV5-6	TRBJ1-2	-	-	TGTGCCAGCAGTTTGGACAGCTATGGCTACACCTTC	CASSLDSYGYTF
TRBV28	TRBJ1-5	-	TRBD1	TGTGCCAGCAGCCCACCCCACCCGGACAGGGGAAAGCCCCAGCATTTT	CASSPPHPDRGKPQHF
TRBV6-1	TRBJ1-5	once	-	TGTGCCAGCAGTGAGGGGGGGGCAGATCGGCCCCAGCATTTT	CASSEGGADRPQHF
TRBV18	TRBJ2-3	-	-	TGTGCCAGCTCATCCCGACAGACTCTCACAGATACGCAGTATTTT	CASSSRQTLTDTQYF
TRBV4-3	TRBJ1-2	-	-	TGCGCCAGCAGCCCACAGGCCTTCTATGGCTACACCTTC	CASSPQAFYGYTF
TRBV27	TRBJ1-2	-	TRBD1	TGTGCCAGCAGCTCGACAGGGAACTATGGCTACACCTTC	CASSSTGNYGYTF
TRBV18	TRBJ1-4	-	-	TGTGCCAGCTCAAGACCGGGACATCCTAATGAAAAACTGTTTTTT	CASSRPGHPNEKLFF
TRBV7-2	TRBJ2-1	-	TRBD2	TGTGCCAGCAGCCCCGGGACTAGCTACAATGAGCAGTTCTTC	CASSPGTSYNEQFF